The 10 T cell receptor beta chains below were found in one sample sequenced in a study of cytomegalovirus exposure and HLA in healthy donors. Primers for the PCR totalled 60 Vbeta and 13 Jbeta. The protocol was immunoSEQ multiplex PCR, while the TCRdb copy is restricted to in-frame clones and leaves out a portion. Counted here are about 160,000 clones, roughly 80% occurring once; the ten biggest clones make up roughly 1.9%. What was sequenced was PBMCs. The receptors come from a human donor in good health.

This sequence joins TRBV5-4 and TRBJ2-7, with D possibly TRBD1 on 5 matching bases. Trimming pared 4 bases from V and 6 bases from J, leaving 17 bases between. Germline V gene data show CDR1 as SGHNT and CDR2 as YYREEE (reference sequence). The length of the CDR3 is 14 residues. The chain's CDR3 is CASSQKTVLGEQYF. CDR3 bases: TGTGCCAGCAGCCAGAAGACAGTTTTGGGCGAGCAGTACTTC.

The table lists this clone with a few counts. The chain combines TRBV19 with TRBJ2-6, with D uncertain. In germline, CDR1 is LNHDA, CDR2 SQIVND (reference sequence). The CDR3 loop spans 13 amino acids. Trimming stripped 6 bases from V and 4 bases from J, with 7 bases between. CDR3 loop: CASSPRGANVLTF. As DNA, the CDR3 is TGTGCCAGTAGCCCTCGGGGGGCCAACGTCCTGACTTTC.

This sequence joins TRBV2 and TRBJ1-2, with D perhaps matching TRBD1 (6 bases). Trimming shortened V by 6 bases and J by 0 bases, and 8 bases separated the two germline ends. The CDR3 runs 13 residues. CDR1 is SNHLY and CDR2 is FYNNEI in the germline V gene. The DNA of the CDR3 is TGTGCCAGCAGGGGGACATCTAACTATGGCTACACCTTC. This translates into CASRGTSNYGYTF.

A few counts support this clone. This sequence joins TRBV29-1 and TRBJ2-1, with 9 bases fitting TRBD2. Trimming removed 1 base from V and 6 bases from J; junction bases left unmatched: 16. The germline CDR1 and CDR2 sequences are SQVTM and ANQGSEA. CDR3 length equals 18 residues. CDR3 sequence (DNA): TGCAGCGTTGAAGGGGAACCAACCGGGACTAGCTTTCTCAATGAGCAGTTCTTC. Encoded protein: CSVEGEPTGTSFLNEQFF.

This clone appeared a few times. Here the CDR3 reads CAISGLQGFPGELFF. CDR3 bases: TGTGCCATCAGTGGATTACAGGGTTTCCCCGGGGAGCTGTTTTTT. This chain links TRBV10-3 with TRBJ2-2, with a weak D call TRBD1 (6 bases). The germline CDR1 and CDR2 sequences are ENHRY and SYGVKD. This CDR3 spans 15 amino acids. The V end lost 4 bases, the J end lost 6 bases, and 15 bases lay between the germline ends.

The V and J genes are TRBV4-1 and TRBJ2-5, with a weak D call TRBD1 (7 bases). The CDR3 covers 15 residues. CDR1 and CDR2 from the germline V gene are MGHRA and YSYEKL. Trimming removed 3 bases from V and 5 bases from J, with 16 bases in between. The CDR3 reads CASSQGGQKGETQYF. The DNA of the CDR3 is TGCGCCAGCAGCCAGGGGGGACAGAAAGGGGAGACCCAGTACTTC.

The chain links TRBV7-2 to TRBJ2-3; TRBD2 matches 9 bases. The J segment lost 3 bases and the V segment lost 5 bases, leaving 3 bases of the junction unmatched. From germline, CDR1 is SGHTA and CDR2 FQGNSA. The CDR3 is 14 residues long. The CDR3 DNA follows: TGTGCCAGCAGCATTAGCGGGGGTACAGATACGCAGTATTTT. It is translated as CASSISGGTDTQYF.

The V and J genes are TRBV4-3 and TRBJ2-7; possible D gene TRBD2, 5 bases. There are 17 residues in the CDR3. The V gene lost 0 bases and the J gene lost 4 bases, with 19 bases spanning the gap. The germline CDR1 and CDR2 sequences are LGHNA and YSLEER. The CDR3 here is CASSQDAGGVGVYEQYF. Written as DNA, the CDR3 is TGCGCCAGCAGCCAAGATGCCGGTGGGGTGGGAGTTTACGAGCAGTACTTC.

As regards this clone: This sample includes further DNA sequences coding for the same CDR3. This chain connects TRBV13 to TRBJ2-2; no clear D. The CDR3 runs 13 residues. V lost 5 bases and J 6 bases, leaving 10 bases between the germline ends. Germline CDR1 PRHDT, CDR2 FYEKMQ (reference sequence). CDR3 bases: TGTGCCAGCAGCCAAACGGTGTCCGGGGAGCTGTTTTTT. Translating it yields CASSQTVSGELFF.

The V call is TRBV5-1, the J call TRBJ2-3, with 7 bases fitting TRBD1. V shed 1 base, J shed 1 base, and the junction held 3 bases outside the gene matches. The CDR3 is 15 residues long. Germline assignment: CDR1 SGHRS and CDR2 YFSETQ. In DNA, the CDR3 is TGCGCCAGCAGCTTGTGGGGACAGCGCACAGATACGCAGTATTTT. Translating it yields CASSLWGQRTDTQYF.